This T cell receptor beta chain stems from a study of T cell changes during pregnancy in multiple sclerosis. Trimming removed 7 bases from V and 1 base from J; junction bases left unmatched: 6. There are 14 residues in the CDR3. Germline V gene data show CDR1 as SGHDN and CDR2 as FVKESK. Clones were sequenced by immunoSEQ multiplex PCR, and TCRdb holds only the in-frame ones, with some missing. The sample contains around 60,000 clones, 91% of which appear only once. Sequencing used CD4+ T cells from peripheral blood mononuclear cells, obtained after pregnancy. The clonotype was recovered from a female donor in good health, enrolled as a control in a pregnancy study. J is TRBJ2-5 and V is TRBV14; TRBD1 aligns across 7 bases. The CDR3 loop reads CASKLGTAQETQYF. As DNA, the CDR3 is TGTGCCAGCAAATTAGGGACAGCCCAAGAGACCCAGTACTTC.